This TCR beta chain emerged from a study of T cells after yellow fever vaccination. Trimming took 5 bases from V and 4 from J; bases not matched to a gene: 4. CDR1 SGHDT and CDR2 YYEEEE come from the germline V gene. The CDR3 extends over 14 amino acids. In this sample, this clonotype turned up a few times. TCRdb re-analysed the 5' RACE reads in MiXCR, keeping a single row per CDR3 protein. The data show around 340,000 distinct CDR3 sequences, 8% to 10% seen once. The sequencing here drew on PBMCs, taken on the day of the first yellow fever vaccination. The sequence came from a man aged 18 to 29 who received the YFV17D yellow fever vaccine. The rearrangement joins TRBV5-6 to TRBJ2-1, with 9 bases aligning to TRBD2. CDR3: CASRLAGSYNEQFF. Written as DNA, the CDR3 is TGTGCCAGCAGGCTAGCGGGGTCATACAATGAGCAGTTCTTC.